Listed here are 5 T cell receptor beta chains from one sample, sequenced in a study of vaccination effects on CD4 cells after COVID-19. TCRdb keeps only in-frame clones here, not all; method: immunoSEQ multiplex PCR. The repertoire holds approximately 23,000 clones, with approximately 74% as singletons. Under the ViraFEST assay, PBMC were stimulated with viral peptide pools so that antigen-specific CD4+ T cells expanded. Sequencing was performed afterwards. Following 10 days of culture, CD4+ T cells were isolated. The vaccine recipients had no prior SARS-CoV-2 infection, with negative nucleocapsid antibodies. These receptors' antigens are unknown. This material consisted of CD4+ T cells from PBMCs cultured with HCoV-NL63 spike peptides, taken before COVID-19 vaccination. Every receptor here comes from a human donor who received a COVID-19 vaccine.

The gene calls are TRBV5-4 and TRBJ2-7, with TRBD2 matching over 9 bases. Germline CDR1 is SGHNT and CDR2 is YYREEE (reference sequence). The CDR3 length is 15 residues. Trimming cost V 4 bases and J 6 bases; bases outside gene matches: 11. This CDR3 is CASSRIAGESREQYF. The CDR3 DNA reads as TGTGCCAGCAGCCGTATAGCGGGAGAATCTCGCGAGCAGTACTTC.

CDR3 sequence (DNA): TGTGCCAGCAGTGATGGAGGACCCAACTATGGCTACACCTTC. Translation gives CASSDGGPNYGYTF. The chain uses TRBV6-1 and TRBJ1-2; D not certain. V dropped 3 bases and J dropped 2 bases, with 10 bases sitting between them. Germline lookup yields CDR1 MNHNS and CDR2 SASEGT. This CDR3 comprises 14 residues.

By sample share, this clone is large. The V and J genes are TRBV6-6 and TRBJ1-2; TRBD1 is a possible D gene (5 bases). Trimming removed 7 bases from V and 6 bases from J, with 15 bases in between. In germline, CDR1 is MNHNY, CDR2 SVGAGI (reference sequence). This CDR3 region has 13 residues. The CDR3 DNA sequence: TGTGCCAGCACCTTACCGGGACGACATGGCTACACCTTC. This gives the protein CASTLPGRHGYTF.

The rearrangement links TRBV19 to TRBJ1-6, with 7 bases matching TRBD1. The V and J ends lost 5 bases and 6 bases, in that order; junction bases with no gene match: 4. Germline CDR1 reads LNHDA; CDR2 reads SQIVND (reference sequence). This CDR3 has 14 amino acids. In DNA, the CDR3 is TGTGCCAGTAGTGGGACAGCTTCTAATTCACCCCTCCACTTT. Protein sequence: CASSGTASNSPLHF.

V is TRBV9 and J is TRBJ1-3; D unresolved. The CDR3 is 15 residues long. The germline gives CDR1 SGDLS, CDR2 YYNGEE. Between the trimmed V and J ends, which lost 2 bases and 0 bases, there was a span of 9 bases. CDR3 loop: CASSVGGSSGNTIYF. Here the CDR3 DNA reads TGTGCCAGCAGCGTGGGAGGTAGCTCTGGAAACACCATATATTTT.